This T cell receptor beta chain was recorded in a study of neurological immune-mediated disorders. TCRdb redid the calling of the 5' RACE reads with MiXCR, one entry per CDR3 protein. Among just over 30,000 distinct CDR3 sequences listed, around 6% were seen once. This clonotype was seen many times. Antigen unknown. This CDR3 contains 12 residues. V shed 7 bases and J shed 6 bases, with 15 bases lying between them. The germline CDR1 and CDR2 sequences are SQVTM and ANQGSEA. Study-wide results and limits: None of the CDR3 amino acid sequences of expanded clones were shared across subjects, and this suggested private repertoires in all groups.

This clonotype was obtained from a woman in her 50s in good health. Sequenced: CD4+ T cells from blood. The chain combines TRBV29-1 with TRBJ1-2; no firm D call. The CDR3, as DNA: TGCAGCGCTTGGCGGCAGGTTGATGGCTACACCTTC. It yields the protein CSAWRQVDGYTF.